A single sample is the source of the 4 T cell receptor beta chains below, sequenced in a study of cytomegalovirus exposure and HLA in healthy donors (dated by TCRdb to about 2017). The library was produced with the immunoSEQ multiplex PCR assay. For the multiplex PCR, a mixture combining 60 forward primers for TCR Vbeta segments and 13 reverse primers for TCR Jbeta segments was used. TCRdb took over this immuneACCESS table, retaining in-frame rearrangements with V and J assigned. Such tables are incomplete; in checked studies, under half of the missing clones stem from an unresolved V gene, and the remainder is unexplained. Counted in this sample were 55,000 to 70,000 clones; 65% to 80% of them appeared once. Approximately 5% of the sample rests with the top ten. The specimen was PBMCs. These receptors all stem from a woman aged 25-40 years in good health and CMV-seronegative.

To note about this clone: This sample also contains other DNA sequences that code for the same CDR3. The rearrangement links TRBV11-3 to TRBJ1-1, with D unclear. Germline lookup yields CDR1 SGHNT and CDR2 YENEEA. With 1 base removed from V and 1 base from J, the gap between germline ends came to 7 bases. The CDR3 loop spans 14 amino acids. The CDR3 DNA sequence: TGTGCCAGCAGCTTAGGCGGCAAGAACACTGAAGCTTTCTTT. The encoded protein is CASSLGGKNTEAFF.

V is TRBV6-1 and J is TRBJ2-7; tentatively, D is TRBD2 (5 bases). The CDR3 is 14 residues long. Germline V gives CDR1 MNHNS, CDR2 SASEGT. The V end lost 8 bases, the J end lost 0 bases, and 14 bases lay between the germline ends. CDR3 residues: CASAEAAFSYEQYF. The CDR3 bases are TGTGCCAGCGCGGAGGCAGCCTTCTCCTACGAGCAGTACTTC.

Turning to this clone: Other DNA sequences in this sample translate to the same CDR3. This sequence joins TRBV27 and TRBJ1-1; a possible D gene is TRBD1 (5 bases). The CDR3 is 13 residues long. V was pared by 3 bases and J by 1 base, with 6 bases between. Germline CDR1 MNHEY, CDR2 SMNVEV (reference sequence). For the CDR3, the DNA is TGTGCCAGCAGTTTCCAGGGGAACACTGAAGCTTTCTTT. Translation: CASSFQGNTEAFF.

Comment on this clone: The identical CDR3 is also encoded by other nucleotide sequences in the sample. The chain couples TRBV18 to TRBJ1-2; 10 bases match TRBD1. The germline CDR1 and CDR2 sequences are KGHSH and LQKENI. With V trimmed by 2 bases and J by 3 bases, 0 bases remained unmatched. This CDR3 has 14 residues. The CDR3: CASSPGTGDYGYTF. In nucleotides, the CDR3 is TGTGCCAGCTCACCAGGGACAGGGGACTATGGCTACACCTTC. Drawing the rest from reference TRBV18 and TRBJ1-2, the complete variable domain is NAGVMQNPRHLVRRRGQEARLRCSPMKGHSHVYWYRQLPEEGLKFMVYLQKENIIDESGMPKERFSAEFPKEGPSILRIQQVVRGDSAAYFCASSPGTGDYGYTFGSGTRLTVV.